This T cell receptor (beta chain) was recovered during a study of control samples from healthy donors and cancer patients. Measured with immunoSEQ multiplex PCR; TCRdb has only the in-frame clones, and not every one. The data show some 87,000 clones, around 84% seen once. CDR3 length: 13 amino acids. V was cut by 4 bases and J by 5 bases, with 9 bases left in between. Germline CDR1 reads MNHEY; CDR2 reads SVGAGI. This TCR was recovered from a man aged 60-69 years with head and neck cancer. Sequenced material: PBMCs. The chain carries TRBV6-5 and TRBJ2-1, with D possibly TRBD2 on 5 matching bases. The CDR3 nucleotides are TGTGCCAGCAGTTTTACCGGGGACAATGAGCAGTTCTTC. This gives the protein CASSFTGDNEQFF.